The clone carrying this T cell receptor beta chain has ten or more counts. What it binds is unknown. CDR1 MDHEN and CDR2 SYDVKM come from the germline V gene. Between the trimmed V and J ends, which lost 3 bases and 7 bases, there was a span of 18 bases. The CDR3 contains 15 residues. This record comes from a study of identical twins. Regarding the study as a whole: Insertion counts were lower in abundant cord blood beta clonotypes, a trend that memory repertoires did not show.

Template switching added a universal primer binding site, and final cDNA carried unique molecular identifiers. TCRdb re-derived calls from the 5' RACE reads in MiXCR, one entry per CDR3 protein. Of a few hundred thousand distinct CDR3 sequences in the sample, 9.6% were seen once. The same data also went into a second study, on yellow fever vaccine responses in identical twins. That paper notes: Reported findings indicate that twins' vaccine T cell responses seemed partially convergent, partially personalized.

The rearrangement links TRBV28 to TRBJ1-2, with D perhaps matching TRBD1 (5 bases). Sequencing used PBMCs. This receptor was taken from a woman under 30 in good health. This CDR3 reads CASSFHSAGSGGYTF. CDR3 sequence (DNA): TGTGCCAGCAGTTTCCACTCGGCAGGGAGCGGTGGCTACACCTTC.